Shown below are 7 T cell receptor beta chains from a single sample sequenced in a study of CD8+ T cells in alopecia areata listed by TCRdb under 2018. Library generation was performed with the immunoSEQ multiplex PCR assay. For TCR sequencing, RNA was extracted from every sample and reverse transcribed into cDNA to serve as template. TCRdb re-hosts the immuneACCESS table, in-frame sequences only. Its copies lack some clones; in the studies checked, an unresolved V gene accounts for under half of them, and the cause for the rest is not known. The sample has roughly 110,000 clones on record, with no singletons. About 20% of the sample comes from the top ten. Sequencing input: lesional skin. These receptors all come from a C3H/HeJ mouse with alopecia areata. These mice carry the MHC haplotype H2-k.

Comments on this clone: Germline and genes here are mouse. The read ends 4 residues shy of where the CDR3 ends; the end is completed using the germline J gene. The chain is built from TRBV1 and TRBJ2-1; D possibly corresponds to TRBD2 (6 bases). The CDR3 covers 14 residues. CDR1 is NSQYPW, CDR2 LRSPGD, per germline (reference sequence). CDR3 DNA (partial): TGCACCTGCAGTGCAGCTGGGGAAGAAGCT. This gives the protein CTCSAAGEEA. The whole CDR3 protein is CTCSAAGEEAEQFF.

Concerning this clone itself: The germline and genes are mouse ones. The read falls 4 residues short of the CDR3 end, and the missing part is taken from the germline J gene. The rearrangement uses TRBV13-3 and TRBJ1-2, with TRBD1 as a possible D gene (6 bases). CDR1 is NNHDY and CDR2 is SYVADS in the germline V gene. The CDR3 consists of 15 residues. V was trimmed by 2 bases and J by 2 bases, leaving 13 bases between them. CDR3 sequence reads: CASSEQGSLNSDYTF. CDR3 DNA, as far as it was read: TGTGCCAGCAGTGAACAGGGCAGCCTTAACTCC.

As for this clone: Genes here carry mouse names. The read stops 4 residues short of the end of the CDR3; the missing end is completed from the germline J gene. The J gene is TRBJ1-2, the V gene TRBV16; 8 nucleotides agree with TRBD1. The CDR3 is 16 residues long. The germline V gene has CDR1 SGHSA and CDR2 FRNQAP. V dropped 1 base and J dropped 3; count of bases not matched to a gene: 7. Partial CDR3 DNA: TGTGCAAGCAGCTTAGTACCTGGACAGGGCGACTCC. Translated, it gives CASSLVPGQGDS. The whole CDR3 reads CASSLVPGQGDSDYTF.

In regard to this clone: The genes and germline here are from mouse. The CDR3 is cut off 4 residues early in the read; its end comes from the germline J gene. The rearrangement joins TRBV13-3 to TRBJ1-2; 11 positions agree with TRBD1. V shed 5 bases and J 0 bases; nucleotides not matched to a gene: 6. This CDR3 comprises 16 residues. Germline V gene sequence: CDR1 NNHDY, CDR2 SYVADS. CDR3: CASRRTGGASNSDYTF. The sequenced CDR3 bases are TGTGCCAGCAGGCGGACAGGGGGCGCCTCAAACTCC.

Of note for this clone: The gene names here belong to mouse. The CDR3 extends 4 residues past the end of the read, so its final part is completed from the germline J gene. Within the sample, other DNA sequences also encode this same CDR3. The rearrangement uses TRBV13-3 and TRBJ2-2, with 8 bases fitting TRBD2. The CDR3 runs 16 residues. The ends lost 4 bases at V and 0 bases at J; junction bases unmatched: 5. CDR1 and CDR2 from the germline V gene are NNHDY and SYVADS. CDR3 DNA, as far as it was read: TGTGCCAGCAGTCCTGACTGGGGAGCAAACACCGGG. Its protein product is CASSPDWGANTG. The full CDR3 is CASSPDWGANTGQLYF.

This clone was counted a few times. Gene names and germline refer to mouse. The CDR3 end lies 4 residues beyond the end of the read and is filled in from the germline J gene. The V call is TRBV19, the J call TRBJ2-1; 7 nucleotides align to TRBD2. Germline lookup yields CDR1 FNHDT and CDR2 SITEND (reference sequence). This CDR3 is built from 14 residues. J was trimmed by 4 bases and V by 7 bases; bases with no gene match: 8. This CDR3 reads CASARLGAYAEQFF. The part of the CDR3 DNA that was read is TGTGCCAGCGCCAGACTGGGAGCATATGCT. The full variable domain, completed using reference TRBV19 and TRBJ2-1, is GGIITQTPKFLIGQEGQKLTLKCQQNFNHDTMYWYRQDSGKGLRLIYYSITENDLQKGDLSEGYDASREKKSSFSLTVTSAQKNEMAVFLCASARLGAYAEQFFGPGTRLTVL.

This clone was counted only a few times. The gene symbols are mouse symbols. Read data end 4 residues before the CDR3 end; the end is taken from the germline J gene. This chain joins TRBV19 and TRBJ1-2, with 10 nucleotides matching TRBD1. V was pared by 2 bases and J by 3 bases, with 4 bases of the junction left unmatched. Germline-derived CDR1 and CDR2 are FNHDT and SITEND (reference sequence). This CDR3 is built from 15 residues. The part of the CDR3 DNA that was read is TGTGCCAGCAGTATTGGACAGGGGGTTGACTCC. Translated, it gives CASSIGQGVDS. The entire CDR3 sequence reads CASSIGQGVDSDYTF.